The 20 T cell receptor beta chains below were found in one sample sequenced in a study of T cells in Graves' hyperthyroidism and ophthalmopathy. The investigators amplified TCR beta CDR3 regions from RNA transcripts. The HTBI primer set drove a first-round RT-PCR of the TCR CDR3. Via MiXCR, TCRdb re-called the multiplex PCR reads, giving one row per CDR3 protein. The sample holds around 440,000 distinct CDR3 sequences, approximately 15% seen once. Sequencing input: blood. All receptors come from a woman aged 18-35 years with Graves' hyperthyroidism.

The genes are TRBV5-1 and TRBJ1-5; 8 positions match TRBD1. V shed 0 bases, J shed 2 bases, and the junction held 7 bases outside the gene matches. CDR3 length equals 17 residues. CDR1 is SGHRS and CDR2 is YFSETQ in the germline V gene. CDR3 coding DNA: TGCGCCAGCAGCTTGGAGGACAGGGTTTTGGGCAATCAGCCCCAGCATTTT. It encodes CASSLEDRVLGNQPQHF.

This clonotype was picked up a small number of times. This chain joins TRBV10-2 and TRBJ2-2; possibly TRBD1 for D (8 bases). The CDR3 extends over 15 amino acids. Germline V gene lookup returns CDR1 WSHSY and CDR2 SAAADI. Deletions cut 6 bases from V and 5 bases from J, with 16 bases between. CDR3 loop: CASSWTGRETGELFF. In DNA form, the CDR3 reads TGCGCCAGCAGCTGGACAGGGCGGGAGACCGGGGAGCTGTTTTTT.

This clonotype was seen more than once but under ten times. The CDR3 coding sequence is TGTGCCACCAGTGATTTTGGGGGACAGGGGGAAAATGAGCAGTTCTTC. It translates to CATSDFGGQGENEQFF. The chain is built from TRBV24-1 and TRBJ2-1, with TRBD1 matching 11 bases. V shed 1 base, J shed 7 bases, and the junction held 5 bases outside the gene matches. The CDR3 totals 16 residues. The germline CDR1 and CDR2 sequences are KGHDR and SFDVKD.

The chain links TRBV19 to TRBJ2-5, with 9 bases aligning to TRBD2. The germline V gene has CDR1 LNHDA and CDR2 SQIVND (reference sequence). Unmatched junction bases numbered 7, after V lost 6 bases and J lost 2 bases. The CDR3 is made up of 15 amino acids. DNA for the CDR3: TGTGCCAGTAGAAATCTAGCGGGGAGACAAGAGACCCAGTACTTC. Protein: CASRNLAGRQETQYF.

This clonotype turned up a few times. The CDR3 spells CASSPLPGPTRNGYTF. The CDR3 DNA reads as TGTGCCAGCTCACCCCTACCAGGTCCGACCCGGAATGGCTACACCTTC. The J gene is TRBJ1-2, the V gene TRBV18; no definite D call. Trimming left V 3 bases short and J 6 bases short, with 20 bases between. The CDR3 is made up of 16 amino acids. The V gene's germline CDR1 is KGHSH and CDR2 LQKENI.

This clonotype was detected a few times. The chain recombines TRBV4-1 with TRBJ1-4; D is perhaps TRBD1 (5 bases). This CDR3 region has 16 residues. With 4 bases removed from V and 6 bases from J, the gap between germline ends came to 18 bases. Germline-derived CDR1 and CDR2 are MGHRA and YSYEKL. The CDR3 protein is CASSRSGQGRDEKLFF. In nucleotides, the CDR3 is TGCGCCAGCAGCCGGAGTGGGCAGGGTCGGGATGAAAAACTGTTTTTT.

This clonotype was found many times. The chain uses TRBV6-2 or TRBV6-3 and TRBJ1-5, with TRBD1 identical over 7 bases. CDR3 length: 14 residues. Germline V gene lookup returns CDR1 MNHEY and CDR2 SVGEGT. V trimming: 6 bases; J trimming: 2 bases; junction bases outside the gene matches: 4. DNA for the CDR3: TGTGCCAGCAGAGGGGGCAGGGGCAATCAGCCCCAGCATTTT. Translating gives CASRGGRGNQPQHF.

There are many counts of this clonotype. The chain joins TRBV5-1 to TRBJ2-3; D may be TRBD1 (6 bases). This CDR3 spans 14 amino acids. Trimming stripped 4 bases from V and 2 bases from J, with 11 bases between. Germline CDR1 and CDR2: SGHRS and YFSETQ. The CDR3 region is CASSLGTTTDTQYF. The CDR3 coding sequence is TGCGCCAGCAGCCTCGGGACAACCACAGATACGCAGTATTTT.

The chain is built from TRBV19 and TRBJ2-1, with D possibly called TRBD1 or TRBD2 (5 bases each). The length of the CDR3 is 14 residues. V lost 7 bases to trimming and J lost 0 bases, with 10 bases between them. Germline V lookup: CDR1 LNHDA, CDR2 SQIVND (reference sequence). CDR3 in DNA: TGTGCCAGTATGGGGACCAGCTCCTACAATGAGCAGTTCTTC. This translates into CASMGTSSYNEQFF.

This clonotype was seen repeatedly, ten times or more. The J gene is TRBJ1-2, the V gene TRBV20-1; D remains ambiguous. This CDR3 has 12 amino acids. Trimming stripped 6 bases from V and 4 bases from J, with 12 bases between. Germline CDR1 reads DFQATT; CDR2 reads SNEGSKA (reference sequence). The CDR3 protein is CSATSAGYGYTF. Here the CDR3 DNA reads TGCAGTGCCACATCCGCCGGCTATGGCTACACCTTC.

The gene calls are TRBV29-1 and TRBJ1-1; 7 nucleotides match TRBD1. CDR1 is SQVTM, CDR2 ANQGSEA, per germline. V trimming: 1 base; J trimming: 4 bases; junction bases outside the gene matches: 6. CDR3 size: 14 residues. In DNA, the CDR3 is TGCAGCGTTGAAGGACAGGGAGTTAGCACTGAAGCTTTCTTT. Translating gives CSVEGQGVSTEAFF.

The chain uses TRBV2 and TRBJ1-5; 10 nucleotides line up with TRBD1. The germline V gene encodes CDR1 SNHLY and CDR2 FYNNEI. J was trimmed by 6 bases and V by 6 bases; bases with no gene match: 8. This CDR3 has 15 residues. This CDR3 is CASSLTGGWSQPQHF. The CDR3 region has the DNA TGTGCCAGCAGCTTGACAGGGGGCTGGAGTCAGCCCCAGCATTTT.

This sequence joins TRBV7-2 and TRBJ2-3; TRBD2 matches 9 bases. Germline V gene data show CDR1 as SGHTA and CDR2 as FQGNSA. CDR3 size: 16 residues. J was trimmed by 9 bases and V by 1 base; bases with no gene match: 11. This chain's CDR3 is CASSLVVAGDVGTQYF. In DNA form, the CDR3 reads TGTGCCAGCAGCTTAGTGGTAGCGGGGGATGTCGGAACGCAGTATTTT.

In its sample, this clonotype was seen many times. This chain uses TRBV2 with TRBJ2-1; a weak D match, TRBD1 (6 bases). The CDR3 spans 15 residues. V was shortened by 0 bases and J by 5 bases, with 11 bases between the two germline ends. Germline V lookup: CDR1 SNHLY, CDR2 FYNNEI. This CDR3 is CASSEANRANNEQFF. The CDR3 bases are TGTGCCAGCAGTGAAGCTAACAGGGCCAACAATGAGCAGTTCTTC.

With respect to this clonotype: A much larger clone differs from this one at a single base, so this may be a read error. The V and J genes are TRBV3-1 and TRBJ1-2; D is perhaps TRBD1 (5 bases). Looked up from germline, CDR1 is LGHDT and CDR2 is YNNKEL (reference sequence). This CDR3 has 14 amino acids. Trimming removed 2 bases at V and 8 bases at J, with 15 bases between. The CDR3 DNA follows: TGTGCCAGCAGCCAAAAAGCGTCAGGGACCGGCTACACCTTC. Amino acid sequence: CASSQKASGTGYTF.

This clonotype has more than one count but fewer than ten. The chain combines TRBV5-1 with TRBJ2-2, with TRBD2 matching over 13 bases. This CDR3 spans 17 amino acids. Germline assignment: CDR1 SGHRS and CDR2 YFSETQ. The trim removed 6 bases at V and 4 bases at J, leaving 9 bases unmatched. The DNA of the CDR3 is TGCGCCAGCAACTTACTAGCGGGGGGGCCTAGCACCGGGGAGCTGTTTTTT. Translation: CASNLLAGGPSTGELFF.

The chain couples TRBV28 to TRBJ1-4; D possibly corresponds to TRBD1 (5 bases). The V end was cut by 5 bases, the J end by 5 bases, with 12 bases between. The germline V gene encodes CDR1 MDHEN and CDR2 SYDVKM. This CDR3 has 14 residues. The CDR3 is CASSGTVKNEKLFF. The CDR3 region has the DNA TGTGCCAGCAGTGGGACGGTCAAGAATGAAAAACTGTTTTTT. Drawing the rest from reference TRBV28 and TRBJ1-4, the complete variable domain is DVKVTQSSRYLVKRTGEKVFLECVQDMDHENMFWYRQDPGLGLRLIYFSYDVKMKEKGDIPEGYSVSREKKERFSLILESASTNQTSMYLCASSGTVKNEKLFFGSGTQLSVL.

The chain employs TRBV20-1 and TRBJ2-3; TRBD2 aligns across 15 bases. The length of the CDR3 is 16 residues. The J segment lost 4 bases and the V segment lost 7 bases, leaving 9 bases of the junction unmatched. Per germline, CDR1 DFQATT and CDR2 SNEGSKA (reference sequence). The CDR3 nucleotides are TGCAGTGTCACCCCGGGACTAGCGGGGGGCGCAGATACGCAGTATTTT. As protein: CSVTPGLAGGADTQYF.

This clonotype has only a few counts. The gene calls are TRBV4-3 and TRBJ2-3; no firm D call. The CDR3 extends over 15 amino acids. Deletions cut 0 bases from V and 5 bases from J, with 12 bases between. Looked up from germline, CDR1 is LGHNA and CDR2 is YSLEER. The CDR3, as DNA: TGCGCCAGCAGCCAAGATAAGACTCCCCTAGATACGCAGTATTTT. Encoded protein: CASSQDKTPLDTQYF.

At least ten counts were recorded for this clonotype. The chain couples TRBV6-2 or TRBV6-3 to TRBJ1-1, with a possible D match to TRBD1 (6 bases). Germline V gives CDR1 MNHEY, CDR2 SVGEGT. Between the trimmed V and J ends, which lost 6 bases and 2 bases, there was a span of 19 bases. The CDR3 runs 16 residues. Here the CDR3 DNA reads TGTGCCAGCAGCCGAAAGGGGGGCACACTAAACACTGAAGCTTTCTTT. Translating it yields CASSRKGGTLNTEAFF.